This T cell receptor (beta chain) was identified during a study of TIL therapy for anti-PD-1-resistant metastatic lung cancer. The overall study: Progressing patients received lymphodepletion, expanded TIL infusion and IL-2. By whole-exome sequencing, median non-synonymous tumor mutation burden was over 1.2 mutations per megabase.

The germline V and J ends were trimmed by 2 bases and 3 bases, with 7 bases remaining between them. This CDR3 has 13 residues. CDR1 and CDR2 from the germline V gene are MDHEN and SYDVKM. Concerning this clone: Antigen: not known.

This was the immunoSEQ v3 assay. The protocol was immunoSEQ multiplex PCR, while the TCRdb copy is restricted to in-frame clones and leaves out a portion. The sample includes about 50,000 clones, 80% to 90% seen only once; the top ten take approximately 5%. Study results and limitations: TIL clonotype persistence in blood showed no apparent association with response. Treatment-naive, never-smoker and oncogene-addicted patients were overrepresented in this highly selected cohort.

Time point here: pre-treatment sample, taken before nivolumab and TIL therapy. Sequences were derived from blood, sampled at baseline. The sequence was obtained from a person aged 30 to 80 with non-small cell lung cancer. V is TRBV28 and J is TRBJ1-2, with D tentatively TRBD1 (5 bases). The CDR3 DNA follows: TGTGCCAGCAGTTTACTAGGGGACTATGGCTACACCTTC. Residues: CASSLLGDYGYTF.